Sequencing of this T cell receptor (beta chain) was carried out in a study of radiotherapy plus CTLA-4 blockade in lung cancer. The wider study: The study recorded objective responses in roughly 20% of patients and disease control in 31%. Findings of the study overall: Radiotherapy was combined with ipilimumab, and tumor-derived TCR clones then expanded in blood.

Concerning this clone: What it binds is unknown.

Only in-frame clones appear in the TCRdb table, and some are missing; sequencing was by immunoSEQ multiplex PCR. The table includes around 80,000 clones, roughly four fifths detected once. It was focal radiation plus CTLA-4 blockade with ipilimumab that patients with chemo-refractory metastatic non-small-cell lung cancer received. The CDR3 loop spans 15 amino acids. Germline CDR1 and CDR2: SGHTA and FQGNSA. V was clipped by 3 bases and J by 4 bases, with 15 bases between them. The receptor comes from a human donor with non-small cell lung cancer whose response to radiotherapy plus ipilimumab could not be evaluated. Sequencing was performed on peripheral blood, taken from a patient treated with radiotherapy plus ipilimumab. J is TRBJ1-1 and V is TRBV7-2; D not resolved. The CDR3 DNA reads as TGTGCCAGCAGCTTCGAGGTCGGAGAGGCCACTGAAGCTTTCTTT. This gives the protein CASSFEVGEATEAFF.